Listed below are T cell receptor beta chains from one sample, sequenced in a study of blood T cell repertoires in COVID-19. TCRdb's copy holds only in-frame clones and misses some; the assay was immunoSEQ multiplex PCR. The sample contains tens of thousands of clones, approximately 90% of which appear only once. The sample taken for sequencing was peripheral blood. These receptors were obtained from a man between 45 and 60 years old with acute or convalescent COVID-19. The CDR3 runs from the conserved cysteine through the conserved F or W. Each record gives: clone size, J gene, V gene, D gene, CDR3 DNA, CDR3 protein. D genes are given only for firm matches. Clone sizes are given selectively: once, few, many, or a class where the clone is expanded.

abundance: NA; j_gene: TRBJ2-3; v_gene: TRBV6-2/TRBV6-3; d_gene: TRBD2; CDR3nt: TGTGCCAGCAGTTATGCGGGAGGGGTGTATACGCAGTATTTT; CDR3aa: CASSYAGGVYTQYF
abundance: NA; j_gene: TRBJ2-7; v_gene: TRBV7-8; d_gene: TRBD2; CDR3nt: TGTGCCAGCAGCTTAGACCGAGCGGGAGCCACCTACGAGCAGTACTTC; CDR3aa: CASSLDRAGATYEQYF
abundance: NA; j_gene: TRBJ1-4; v_gene: TRBV5-4; d_gene: TRBD1; CDR3nt: TGTGCCAGCAGCGCCGGGACAGATAATGAAAAACTGTTTTTT; CDR3aa: CASSAGTDNEKLFF
abundance: NA; j_gene: TRBJ1-5; v_gene: TRBV27; d_gene: TRBD1; CDR3nt: TGTGCCAGCAGTCTCTCCGGGACAGCCTATAGCAATCAGCCCCAGCATTTT; CDR3aa: CASSLSGTAYSNQPQHF
abundance: NA; j_gene: TRBJ1-5; v_gene: TRBV7-2; d_gene: NA; CDR3nt: TGTGCCAGCAGCTTAAAGGGGGTAGGGCATCAGCCCCAGCATTTT; CDR3aa: CASSLKGVGHQPQHF
abundance: NA; j_gene: TRBJ2-7; v_gene: TRBV7-2; d_gene: TRBD2; CDR3nt: TGTGCCAGCAGCTTAGGGCTAGCGGGGACGCCGGGCGAGCAGTACTTC; CDR3aa: CASSLGLAGTPGEQYF
abundance: once; j_gene: TRBJ1-5; v_gene: TRBV18; d_gene: NA; CDR3nt: TGTGCCAGCTCACCTAAGGACAGAGGTCAGCCCCAGCATTTT; CDR3aa: CASSPKDRGQPQHF
abundance: NA; j_gene: TRBJ2-1; v_gene: TRBV7-2; d_gene: NA; CDR3nt: TGTGCCAGCAGCCACGGGGGCTCCTACAATGAGCAGTTCTTC; CDR3aa: CASSHGGSYNEQFF
abundance: NA; j_gene: TRBJ2-7; v_gene: TRBV7-8; d_gene: TRBD2; CDR3nt: TGTGCCAGCAGCGTTAAGCTAGCGGGAGGGCCGGTCGAGCAGTACTTC; CDR3aa: CASSVKLAGGPVEQYF
abundance: NA; j_gene: TRBJ1-1; v_gene: TRBV27; d_gene: TRBD1; CDR3nt: TGTGCTCGGGAGGGGGCGGGTCGACCGGACACTGAAGCTTTCTTT; CDR3aa: CAREGAGRPDTEAFF
abundance: NA; j_gene: TRBJ2-6; v_gene: TRBV2; d_gene: NA; CDR3nt: TGTGCCAGCAGTGGGCAAGGTAGGGGATTCTCTGGGGCCAACGTCCTGACTTTC; CDR3aa: CASSGQGRGFSGANVLTF
abundance: NA; j_gene: TRBJ1-6; v_gene: TRBV27; d_gene: NA; CDR3nt: TGTGCCAGCAGTTTACCAGGGGTTAATTCACCCCTCCACTTT; CDR3aa: CASSLPGVNSPLHF
abundance: once; j_gene: TRBJ1-6; v_gene: TRBV27; d_gene: NA; CDR3nt: TGTGCCAGCAAGGCAGGTAGCTCCTATAATTCACCCCTCCACTTT; CDR3aa: CASKAGSSYNSPLHF
abundance: NA; j_gene: TRBJ2-7; v_gene: TRBV6-1; d_gene: TRBD1; CDR3nt: TGTGCCAGCAGCCGGACCGGGACAGGGGAAGGCGAGCAGTACTTC; CDR3aa: CASSRTGTGEGEQYF
abundance: NA; j_gene: TRBJ2-3; v_gene: TRBV28; d_gene: NA; CDR3nt: TGTGCCAGCAGTTTGGGTCGTAGGCTTGCGGGTAGCACAGATACGCAGTATTTT; CDR3aa: CASSLGRRLAGSTDTQYF
abundance: NA; j_gene: TRBJ2-1; v_gene: TRBV11-2; d_gene: NA; CDR3nt: TGTGCCAGCAGCTTCCGGGAGAGGCAGTTCTTC; CDR3aa: CASSFRERQFF
abundance: NA; j_gene: TRBJ1-5; v_gene: TRBV5-5; d_gene: NA; CDR3nt: TGTGCCAGCAGCTCTGACAGTAATCAGCCCCAGCATTTT; CDR3aa: CASSSDSNQPQHF
abundance: NA; j_gene: TRBJ1-2; v_gene: TRBV19; d_gene: NA; CDR3nt: TGTGCCAGTAATAGAGACCGGGACACCCACTATGGCTACACCTTC; CDR3aa: CASNRDRDTHYGYTF
abundance: NA; j_gene: TRBJ2-2; v_gene: TRBV5-6; d_gene: NA; CDR3nt: TGTGCCAGCAGCTTGATCACATCCAACACCGGGGAGCTGTTTTTT; CDR3aa: CASSLITSNTGELFF
abundance: NA; j_gene: TRBJ2-3; v_gene: TRBV18; d_gene: TRBD2; CDR3nt: TGTGCCAGCTCACCAATCCTAGCGGGAACAGATACGCAGTATTTT; CDR3aa: CASSPILAGTDTQYF
abundance: NA; j_gene: TRBJ2-1; v_gene: TRBV18; d_gene: NA; CDR3nt: TGTGCCAGCTCACCCGAGAATTACAATGAGCAGTTCTTC; CDR3aa: CASSPENYNEQFF
abundance: once; j_gene: TRBJ2-7; v_gene: TRBV30; d_gene: TRBD2; CDR3nt: TGTGCCTGGCGGTACAACGGGGGGTACGAGCAGTACTTC; CDR3aa: CAWRYNGGYEQYF
abundance: NA; j_gene: TRBJ1-1; v_gene: TRBV20-1; d_gene: NA; CDR3nt: TGCAGTGCTAGTGGACAATCCGCGGGGGAAGCTTTCTTT; CDR3aa: CSASGQSAGEAFF
abundance: NA; j_gene: TRBJ2-5; v_gene: TRBV11-3; d_gene: NA; CDR3nt: TGTGCCAGCAGCTTCGACAGAGCCAAAGAGACCCAGTACTTC; CDR3aa: CASSFDRAKETQYF
abundance: NA; j_gene: TRBJ2-4; v_gene: TRBV11-3; d_gene: TRBD1; CDR3nt: TGTGCCAGCAGCCTTGGACAGGGGGCGACTACCAAAAACATTCAGTACTTC; CDR3aa: CASSLGQGATTKNIQYF
abundance: NA; j_gene: TRBJ2-7; v_gene: TRBV29-1; d_gene: NA; CDR3nt: TGCAGCGTTGAAACTCAGGGTGGGCTCGAGCAGTACTTC; CDR3aa: CSVETQGGLEQYF
abundance: NA; j_gene: TRBJ2-7; v_gene: TRBV7-2; d_gene: NA; CDR3nt: TGTGCCAGCAGCTTAGCGGGAGGCTACGAGCAGTACTTC; CDR3aa: CASSLAGGYEQYF
abundance: NA; j_gene: TRBJ2-7; v_gene: TRBV18; d_gene: TRBD1; CDR3nt: TGTGCCAGCTCACTTCTGGACAGGGTAGGCGAGCAGTACTTC; CDR3aa: CASSLLDRVGEQYF
abundance: NA; j_gene: TRBJ2-5; v_gene: TRBV3-1/TRBV3-2; d_gene: NA; CDR3nt: TGTGCCAGCAGCCAGTTAGGGGATTCGGAGACCCAGTACTTC; CDR3aa: CASSQLGDSETQYF
abundance: NA; j_gene: TRBJ1-5; v_gene: TRBV4-1; d_gene: NA; CDR3nt: TGCGCCAGCAGCCAAACCGAGGCGGGGAATCAGCCCCAGCATTTT; CDR3aa: CASSQTEAGNQPQHF
abundance: once; j_gene: TRBJ2-2; v_gene: TRBV11-2; d_gene: NA; CDR3nt: TGTGCCAGCAGCTTAGTAAGGGGTAGCGGGGAGCTGTTTTTT; CDR3aa: CASSLVRGSGELFF
abundance: NA; j_gene: TRBJ2-1; v_gene: TRBV7-9; d_gene: TRBD2; CDR3nt: TGTGCCAGCAGCTTAAGCGGGAGGACGGGTGGGCAGTTCTTC; CDR3aa: CASSLSGRTGGQFF
abundance: NA; j_gene: TRBJ1-4; v_gene: TRBV5-6; d_gene: TRBD1; CDR3nt: TGTGCCAGCAGCTTGGCCACAGGGGTCGGGACTAATGAAAAACTGTTTTTT; CDR3aa: CASSLATGVGTNEKLFF
abundance: NA; j_gene: TRBJ1-5; v_gene: TRBV28; d_gene: NA; CDR3nt: TGTGCCAGCAGTAGCAGGGTCTTGCATTTT; CDR3aa: CASSSRVLHF
abundance: NA; j_gene: TRBJ2-5; v_gene: TRBV4-3; d_gene: TRBD2; CDR3nt: TGCGCCAGCAGCCAAGATCGACTAGCGGGAGAGACCCAGTACTTC; CDR3aa: CASSQDRLAGETQYF
abundance: NA; j_gene: TRBJ2-3; v_gene: TRBV21-1; d_gene: NA; CDR3nt: TGTGCCAGCGGCGGGGGTGACTACACAGATACGCAGTATTTT; CDR3aa: CASGGGDYTDTQYF
abundance: NA; j_gene: TRBJ1-6; v_gene: TRBV7-9; d_gene: TRBD1; CDR3nt: TGTGCCAGCAGCTTAAATCAGGGGGGAGGATCACCCCTCCACTTT; CDR3aa: CASSLNQGGGSPLHF
abundance: NA; j_gene: TRBJ2-2; v_gene: TRBV5-6; d_gene: TRBD2; CDR3nt: TGTGCCAGCAGGACTAGCGGGAGTCGCGGGGAGCTGTTTTTT; CDR3aa: CASRTSGSRGELFF
abundance: NA; j_gene: TRBJ1-5; v_gene: TRBV19; d_gene: TRBD1; CDR3nt: TGTGCCAGTAGTCCGACCGGGACAGGCAATCAGCCCCAGCATTTT; CDR3aa: CASSPTGTGNQPQHF
abundance: once; j_gene: TRBJ2-2; v_gene: TRBV13; d_gene: TRBD2; CDR3nt: TGTGCCAGCAGCTTAGCCACCGGGACTAGCGGGAGAGTCCACGGGGAGCTGTTTTTT; CDR3aa: CASSLATGTSGRVHGELFF
abundance: NA; j_gene: TRBJ1-1; v_gene: TRBV19; d_gene: NA; CDR3nt: TGTGCCAGTAGTAAAGCGCAGAGAAACACTGAAGCTTTCTTT; CDR3aa: CASSKAQRNTEAFF
abundance: NA; j_gene: TRBJ1-5; v_gene: TRBV2; d_gene: TRBD1; CDR3nt: TGTGCCAGCAGCGAGGACAGGGGGAGGAATCAGCCCCAGCATTTT; CDR3aa: CASSEDRGRNQPQHF
abundance: NA; j_gene: TRBJ1-4; v_gene: TRBV30; d_gene: TRBD1; CDR3nt: TGTGCCTGGAGTAATACGCTCGGGACAGGGGTTTTTTTT; CDR3aa: CAWSNTLGTGVFF
abundance: few; j_gene: TRBJ2-7; v_gene: TRBV5-6; d_gene: NA; CDR3nt: TGTGCCAGCACGAGGGTCCGAAGGGACGAGCAGTACTTC; CDR3aa: CASTRVRRDEQYF